This paragraph reports one T cell receptor (beta chain). As originally analysed: From reference gene primer amplification, estimates of nucleated cell counts were derived. Generated by immunoSEQ multiplex PCR, the TCRdb table keeps only in-frame clones and is missing some. D and trimming come from the DNA, and the V and J calls and clone size come from that table. The table has fewer than 80,000 clones, around four fifths seen once. The sample belongs to a study of blood T cell repertoires in COVID-19. The wider study: Samples came from the United States, Italy and Spain, spanning acute and convalescent COVID-19. PBMCs, B-cell-depleted T cells, or T cells were the source of the cDNA or gDNA that made up the material.

This CDR3 has 15 residues. With 0 bases removed from V and 3 bases from J, the gap between germline ends came to 9 bases. Germline CDR1 MGHRA, CDR2 YSYEKL. Specimen: peripheral blood. This sequence was found in a human donor in a cohort sampled during active COVID-19. The V gene is TRBV4-1, the J gene TRBJ2-1, with no clear D. CDR3 nucleotides: TGCGCCAGCAGCCAAGATCAATCCGGCTACAATGAGCAGTTCTTC. This codes for CASSQDQSGYNEQFF.